Following are 29 T cell receptor beta chains from one sample sequenced in a study of blood T cells in healthy people across ages. A sample-barcoded 5' primer and a J-beta primer mix were used in a second PCR of roughly 7 to 11 cycles. TCRdb re-analysed the 5' RACE reads in MiXCR, keeping a single row per CDR3 protein. The sample consists of 2 million or so distinct CDR3 sequences, roughly 49% of them appearing once. Sequences were obtained from blood. These receptors originate from a woman aged 35 to 49 in good health.

This clonotype was counted between two and nine times. The chain carries TRBV7-2 and TRBJ2-7; D gene unclear. Germline CDR1 SGHTA, CDR2 FQGNSA. This CDR3 has 15 residues. V was cut by 5 bases and J by 2 bases, with 16 bases left in between. CDR3 coding DNA: TGTGCCAGCAGCCTCGCAAAGACCCCGCCCTACGAGCAGTACTTC. Its protein product is CASSLAKTPPYEQYF.

V and J are TRBV20-1 and TRBJ1-6, with 8 bases lining up with TRBD1. CDR1 DFQATT and CDR2 SNEGSKA come from the germline V gene (reference sequence). This CDR3 region has 19 residues. V trimming: 0 bases; J trimming: 0 bases; junction bases outside the gene matches: 10. The CDR3 DNA sequence: TGCAGTGCTAGAGAAATGGGACAGGCCGAGAGCTCCTATAATTCACCCCTCCACTTT. Translated, it gives CSAREMGQAESSYNSPLHF.

This clonotype turned up a few times. This chain connects TRBV25-1 to TRBJ1-6; TRBD1 agrees at 7 bases. Trimming at V came to 6 bases and at J to 3 bases, leaving 14 bases not matched to a gene. CDR1 and CDR2 (germline): MGHDK, SYGVNS. The CDR3 loop spans 18 amino acids. The CDR3 loop reads CASREDRERHLYNSPLHF. The DNA for the CDR3 is TGTGCCAGCAGGGAAGACAGGGAACGTCATCTCTATAATTCACCCCTCCACTTT.

The gene calls are TRBV20-1 and TRBJ2-1, with 10 nucleotides matching TRBD1. The V gene end was trimmed by 3 bases and the J gene end by 7 bases; junction bases not matched to a gene: 9. The CDR3 sequence is 15 residues long. Germline V lookup: CDR1 DFQATT, CDR2 SNEGSKA (reference sequence). This CDR3 reads CSASLTGTGANEQFF. Written as DNA, the CDR3 is TGCAGTGCTAGTCTAACCGGGACAGGGGCGAATGAGCAGTTCTTC.

This clonotype has just a few counts. The chain is built from TRBV20-1 and TRBJ1-2; D possibly corresponds to TRBD1 (6 bases). CDR1 is DFQATT and CDR2 is SNEGSKA in the germline V gene (reference sequence). V was shortened by 7 bases and J by 3 bases, with 15 bases between the two germline ends. This CDR3 has 13 amino acids. In DNA form, the CDR3 reads TGCAGTGGGGCACCTCGACAGGACTATGGCTACACCTTC. Translated, it gives CSGAPRQDYGYTF.

CDR3 nucleotide sequence: TGCAGTGCTCTGAGAGGTCCCTACGAGCAGTACTTC. As protein: CSALRGPYEQYF. The rearrangement joins TRBV20-1 to TRBJ2-7, with D hard to call. Between the trimmed V and J ends, which lost 5 bases and 2 bases, there was a span of 10 bases. Germline CDR1 DFQATT, CDR2 SNEGSKA (reference sequence). The CDR3 sequence is 12 residues long.

The genes are TRBV4-3 and TRBJ2-5; 8 bases are shared with TRBD1. The CDR3 runs to 15 residues. With 3 bases clipped from V and 5 bases from J, the junction kept 8 bases outside the gene matches. Per the germline V gene, CDR1 is LGHNA and CDR2 is YSLEER. As DNA, the CDR3 is TGCGCCAGCAGCCATGCGGACAGGGTGGGGGAGACCCAGTACTTC. It specifies CASSHADRVGETQYF.

A remark on this clonotype: The junction and the germline gene differ at one end; a read error may be behind it. V gene TRBV7-2 combines with J gene TRBJ1-2; D is possibly TRBD1 (6 bases). The CDR3 is 15 residues long. CDR1 and CDR2 from the germline V gene are SGHTA and FQGNSA. Here the CDR3 DNA reads TGTGCCAGTAGCTCCACAGGGCCTCGTAACTATGGCTACACCTTC. As protein: CASSSTGPRNYGYTF.

The chain recombines TRBV7-2 with TRBJ1-2, with D unclear. CDR3 length: 13 amino acids. CDR1 is SGHTA, CDR2 FQGNSA, per germline. V was clipped by 1 base and J by 10 bases, with 13 bases between them. The CDR3 region is CASSLVLRAHYTF. As DNA, the CDR3 is TGTGCCAGCAGCTTAGTCCTTCGGGCACACTACACCTTC.

This clonotype occurred once. The chain links TRBV4-2 to TRBJ2-4; TRBD2 aligns across 7 bases. Trimming took 0 bases from V and 8 from J; bases not matched to a gene: 7. Germline lookup yields CDR1 LGHNA and CDR2 YNFKEQ. The CDR3 runs 15 residues. The DNA of the CDR3 is TGTGCCAGCAGCCAAGATCTGGGGGGGGAAGACATTCAGTACTTC. It encodes CASSQDLGGEDIQYF.

The chain has TRBV21-1 and TRBJ1-6. TRBV21-1 is a documented pseudogene. CDR3 length: 9 amino acids. CDR3 nucleotides: TGTGCCGGATATTCACCCCTCCACTTT. This sequence encodes CAGYSPLHF.

This clonotype appeared a few times. This chain joins TRBV4-1 and TRBJ2-1; D might be TRBD2 (6 bases). The CDR3 is 16 amino acids. From germline, CDR1 is MGHRA and CDR2 YSYEKL. The V end lost 0 bases, the J end lost 7 bases, and 16 bases lay between the germline ends. For the CDR3, the DNA is TGCGCCAGCAGCCAAGAGAAGGGCGGGGCGGGGAATGAGCAGTTCTTC. Protein sequence: CASSQEKGGAGNEQFF.

There are a few counts of this clonotype. The V and J genes are TRBV6-5 and TRBJ2-4; D tentatively reads TRBD1 or TRBD2 (5 bases each). This CDR3 is 17 amino acids long. The V gene lost 0 bases and the J gene lost 0 bases, with 12 bases spanning the gap. CDR1 and CDR2 (germline): MNHEY, SVGAGI. The CDR3: CASSYSGTRLAKNIQYF. The CDR3 nucleotides are TGTGCCAGCAGTTACTCTGGGACGAGGCTAGCCAAAAACATTCAGTACTTC.

The CDR3 reads CASSNWGKKLFF. In DNA form, the CDR3 reads TGCGCCAGCAGTAACTGGGGGAAAAAACTGTTTTTT. The gene calls are TRBV5-1 and TRBJ1-4; tentatively, D is TRBD1 (5 bases). The CDR3 runs 12 residues. CDR1 and CDR2 from the germline V gene are SGHRS and YFSETQ. V was pared by 5 bases and J by 9 bases, with 11 bases between.

A note on this clonotype: A much larger clone lies one base from this, so it may be a read error. V gene TRBV5-1 combines with J gene TRBJ2-1; 8 bases are shared with TRBD2. CDR1 SGHRS and CDR2 YFSETQ come from the germline V gene. This CDR3 has 12 residues. The CDR3 DNA reads as TGCACCAGCAGCACAAACGGGGGGGCCCAGTTCTTC. Amino acid sequence: CTSSTNGGAQFF.

This clonotype was seen more than once but under ten times. The gene calls are TRBV12-3 or TRBV12-4 and TRBJ2-5; D call uncertain. CDR3 length equals 14 residues. V was trimmed by 3 bases and J by 1 base, leaving 9 bases between them. CDR3 sequence reads: CASSLPPPQETQYF. CDR3 DNA: TGTGCCAGCAGTTTGCCCCCGCCCCAAGAGACCCAGTACTTC.

This clonotype was detected only a few times. This rearrangement joins TRBV7-9 to TRBJ2-3, with D tentatively TRBD2 (6 bases). This CDR3 has 16 residues. The germline V gene encodes CDR1 SEHNR and CDR2 FQNEAQ (reference sequence). The V end was cut by 2 bases, the J end by 1 base, with 13 bases between. The CDR3, as DNA: TGTGCCAGCAGCTTAATTCGGGGGATTGGCACAGATACGCAGTATTTT. It yields the protein CASSLIRGIGTDTQYF.

V gene TRBV21-1 combines with J gene TRBJ2-5; the table's D call, TRBD1, was not checked against the DNA. TRBV21-1 is listed as a pseudogene. The CDR3 extends over 17 amino acids. CDR3 protein: CASSGWGATLYQETQYF. CDR3 nucleotides: TGTGCCAGCAGCGGCTGGGGGGCCACCTTGTACCAAGAGACCCAGTACTTC.

In this sample, this clonotype turned up a few times. The chain combines TRBV24-1 with TRBJ2-5; 12 nucleotides match TRBD1. There are 15 residues in the CDR3. Germline lookup yields CDR1 KGHDR and CDR2 SFDVKD. With V trimmed by 3 bases and J by 5 bases, 3 bases remained unmatched. CDR3 region: CATSDTGQGAETQYF. As DNA, the CDR3 is TGTGCCACCAGTGATACGGGACAGGGGGCGGAGACCCAGTACTTC.

The chain uses TRBV27 and TRBJ2-3, with 9 bases aligning to TRBD2. The V and J ends lost 0 bases and 6 bases, in that order; junction bases with no gene match: 1. The CDR3 is 14 residues long. The V gene's germline CDR1 is MNHEY and CDR2 SMNVEV (reference sequence). The CDR3 region has the DNA TGTGCCAGCAGTTTATCGCTAGCGGGGGATACGCAGTATTTT. Its protein is CASSLSLAGDTQYF.

This clonotype has just a few counts. This chain joins TRBV7-2 and TRBJ2-1; D is unresolved. The CDR3 contains 13 residues. Trimming left V 4 bases short and J 5 bases short, with 9 bases between. Germline V gene sequence: CDR1 SGHTA, CDR2 FQGNSA. As DNA, the CDR3 is TGTGCCAGCAGCTGGTCTGCCGACAATGAGCAGTTCTTC. This translates into CASSWSADNEQFF.

The chain carries TRBV7-8 and TRBJ2-3, with 8 bases lining up with TRBD2. The CDR3 has 17 amino acids. J gave up 0 bases and V 5 bases, and 10 bases lay outside the gene matches. Germline-derived CDR1 and CDR2 are SGHVS and FQNEAQ. The CDR3 here is CASSRGLARTSTDTQYF. CDR3 DNA: TGTGCCAGCAGCAGAGGACTAGCCCGTACTAGCACAGATACGCAGTATTTT.

The chain uses TRBV12-3 or TRBV12-4 and TRBJ2-1, with TRBD2 matching 7 bases. The CDR3 runs 15 residues. J was trimmed by 9 bases and V by 7 bases; bases with no gene match: 15. The CDR3 coding sequence is TGTGCCAGCACCTCGCGGTCTAGCGGTGCCGGTGAGCAGTTCTTC. Its translation: CASTSRSSGAGEQFF.

This clonotype showed up many times. V is TRBV4-2 and J is TRBJ2-7; D not certain. Germline CDR1 and CDR2: LGHNA and YNFKEQ. The CDR3 contains 13 residues. V was clipped by 2 bases and J by 0 bases, with 5 bases between them. CDR3 loop: CASSQPGSYEQYF. The CDR3 nucleotides are TGTGCCAGCAGCCAACCCGGCTCCTACGAGCAGTACTTC.

This clonotype appeared a few times. The chain combines TRBV6-5 with TRBJ1-6, with D tentatively TRBD1 (5 bases). This CDR3 has 15 residues. CDR1 and CDR2 from the germline V gene are MNHEY and SVGAGI. The V gene lost 5 bases and the J gene lost 7 bases, with 15 bases spanning the gap. CDR3 protein: CASSTTGTANSPLHF. CDR3 in DNA: TGTGCCAGCAGTACTACCGGGACGGCAAATTCACCCCTCCACTTT.

A single count supports this clonotype. The gene calls are TRBV12-3 or TRBV12-4 and TRBJ2-5, with 7 positions matching TRBD2. The CDR3 is made up of 14 amino acids. The ends lost 6 bases at V and 5 bases at J; junction bases unmatched: 9. The CDR3 reads CASSGEGIAETQYF. The CDR3 DNA reads TGTGCCAGCAGCGGGGAGGGAATAGCGGAGACCCAGTACTTC.

This clonotype was seen many times. The V call is TRBV7-2, the J call TRBJ2-3; D is possibly TRBD2 (7 bases). The CDR3 is made up of 16 amino acids. Trimming left V 1 base short and J 7 bases short, with 18 bases between. CDR1 and CDR2 (germline): SGHTA, FQGNSA. The CDR3 DNA sequence: TGTGCCAGCAGCTTAGGTCCCCCGGGGGGCGGGAATACGCAGTATTTT. This sequence encodes CASSLGPPGGGNTQYF.

This clonotype has a handful of counts. The V and J genes are TRBV18 and TRBJ2-7, with D tentatively TRBD1 (5 bases). The CDR3 spans 14 residues. CDR1 is KGHSH, CDR2 LQKENI, per germline. Trimming stripped 3 bases from V and 0 bases from J, with 9 bases between. CDR3 bases: TGTGCCAGCTCACCCAAGACAGCCTCCTACGAGCAGTACTTC. Translated: CASSPKTASYEQYF.

Only a few counts were recorded for this clonotype. The rearrangement links TRBV28 to TRBJ2-5, with unresolved D. The germline V and J ends were trimmed by 3 bases and 2 bases, with 13 bases remaining between them. Germline CDR1 is MDHEN and CDR2 is SYDVKM. The CDR3 runs 15 residues. DNA for the CDR3: TGTGCCAGCAGTTTTTATGTTGACCCACAAGAGACCCAGTACTTC. The encoded protein is CASSFYVDPQETQYF.